This TCR beta chain emerged from a study of tissue T cells after allogeneic stem cell transplantation. This clone was counted once. What it recognizes is unknown. Non-transplant comparator patients with other cancers had at least five gastrointestinal samples and no known gastrointestinal disease. Study outcomes and limitations: TCR repertoires tracked anatomic similarity, regardless of disease or transplant status.

Produced via immunoSEQ multiplex PCR; TCRdb's table is partial and in-frame only. This sample has around 6,400 clones, with less than 70% found just once. In germline, CDR1 is MNHEY, CDR2 SVGAGI. The CDR3 covers 16 residues. V was pared by 4 bases and J by 6 bases, with 9 bases of the junction left unmatched. The chain recombines TRBV6-5 with TRBJ2-1; 10 nucleotides match TRBD2. This clonotype originated in a female donor aged 60 or older with lung cancer. Sequenced here: duodenum tissue, sampled at autopsy. The CDR3 DNA reads as TGTGCCAGCAGTTCCCCGAGCGGGAGGGCGCCCAATGAGCAGTTCTTC. Translating gives CASSSPSGRAPNEQFF.